These 27 T cell receptor beta chains originate from one sample sequenced in a study of CD8+ T cells in alopecia areata. Sequencing used cDNA as its template, made by extracting RNA and reverse transcribing it. Assay: immunoSEQ multiplex PCR; the TCRdb copy retains only in-frame clones and omits some. The sample carries 140,000 or so clones, less than 65% recorded once. Sequencing was performed on CD8+ T cells sorted from blood. The receptor source for this set is a human donor in good health.

V and J are TRBV4-1 and TRBJ2-1, with D possibly matching TRBD2 (6 bases). Germline CDR1 and CDR2: MGHRA and YSYEKL. The V end lost 4 bases, the J end lost 5 bases, and 15 bases lay between the germline ends. The CDR3 totals 15 residues. This chain's CDR3 is CASSLRLVRDNEQFF. CDR3 DNA sequence: TGCGCCAGCAGCCTCCGACTAGTCAGAGACAATGAGCAGTTCTTC.

The chain joins TRBV30 to TRBJ1-1, with no clear D. The germline CDR1 and CDR2 sequences are GTSNPN and SVGIG (reference sequence). The CDR3 has 13 residues. Trimming removed 0 bases at V and 3 bases at J, with 8 bases between. CDR3 coding DNA: TGTGCCTGGAGTGTAGTACAGTACACTGAAGCTTTCTTT. Protein sequence: CAWSVVQYTEAFF. Looking up the rest from reference TRBV30 and TRBJ1-1 gives the full variable domain: SQTIHQWPATLVQPVGSPLSLECTVEGTSNPNLYWYRQAAGRGLQLLFYSVGIGQISSEVPQNLSASRPQDRQFILSSKKLLLSDSGFYLCAWSVVQYTEAFFGQGTRLTVV.

The V and J genes are TRBV29-1 and TRBJ1-2; TRBD1 aligns across 7 bases. Germline CDR1 SQVTM, CDR2 ANQGSEA. This CDR3 is built from 12 residues. The V gene end was trimmed by 7 bases and the J gene end by 6 bases; junction bases not matched to a gene: 8. This chain's CDR3 is CSATDRDHGYTF. As DNA, the CDR3 is TGCAGCGCTACTGACAGGGACCATGGCTACACCTTC.

V usage is TRBV11-1 and J usage is TRBJ2-5; D is unclear. CDR1 and CDR2 (germline): SGHAT, FQDESV (reference sequence). Trimming cost V 1 base and J 2 bases, with 11 bases left between them. This CDR3 contains 15 residues. CDR3 loop: CASSLVLGWQETQYF. In DNA, the CDR3 is TGTGCCAGCAGCTTAGTTTTGGGATGGCAAGAGACCCAGTACTTC.

Comment on this clone: Other DNA sequences from this sample encode an identical CDR3 as well. Written as DNA, the CDR3 is TGTGCCAGCAGCCTGGGAGCGGGAACAGATACGCAGTATTTT. It specifies CASSLGAGTDTQYF. J is TRBJ2-3 and V is TRBV5-4; TRBD2 agrees at 7 bases. The CDR3 length is 14 residues. J gave up 3 bases and V 4 bases, and 5 bases lay outside the gene matches. Germline values: CDR1 SGHNT, CDR2 YYREEE (reference sequence).

The chain is built from TRBV30 and TRBJ2-2; no clear D gene. Deletions cut 3 bases from V and 3 bases from J, with 2 bases between. Germline lookup yields CDR1 GTSNPN and CDR2 SVGIG (reference sequence). CDR3 length: 11 residues. The chain's CDR3 is CAWSDTGELFF. Written as DNA, the CDR3 is TGTGCCTGGAGCGACACCGGGGAGCTGTTTTTT.

This rearrangement joins TRBV28 to TRBJ2-3, with 10 bases that match TRBD2. The V gene's germline CDR1 is MDHEN and CDR2 SYDVKM. V lost 6 bases to trimming and J lost 3 bases; unmatched junction nucleotides: 9. This CDR3 contains 16 residues. CDR3 residues: CASRGLAGEETDTQYF. The CDR3, as DNA: TGTGCCAGCAGGGGGCTAGCGGGAGAGGAAACAGATACGCAGTATTTT.

The chain combines TRBV4-1 with TRBJ1-4; D unresolved. V was pared by 4 bases and J by 0 bases, with 9 bases between. Germline CDR1 MGHRA, CDR2 YSYEKL. CDR3 length equals 15 residues. Here the CDR3 reads CASSPYTSTNEKLFF. The CDR3 DNA is TGCGCCAGCAGCCCCTACACGTCAACTAATGAAAAACTGTTTTTT.

The V call is TRBV29-1, the J call TRBJ1-4, with 8 bases fitting TRBD1. The CDR3 runs 13 residues. Germline V gene data show CDR1 as SQVTM and CDR2 as ANQGSEA. The ends lost 7 bases at V and 5 bases at J; junction bases unmatched: 6. CDR3 nucleotide sequence: TGCAGCGGTACAACAGGGGGGAATGAAAAACTGTTTTTT. Its protein is CSGTTGGNEKLFF. Drawing the rest from reference TRBV29-1 and TRBJ1-4, the complete variable domain is SAVISQKPSRDICQRGTSLTIQCQVDSQVTMMFWYRQQPGQSLTLIATANQGSEATYESGFVIDKFPISRPNLTFSTLTVSNMSPEDSSIYLCSGTTGGNEKLFFGSGTQLSVL.

CDR3 protein: CASSTVGEQFF. CDR3 sequence (DNA): TGTGCCAGCAGCACAGTAGGGGAGCAGTTCTTC. The chain uses TRBV11-2 and TRBJ2-1; D not resolved. The CDR3 is 11 residues long. The germline gives CDR1 SGHAT, CDR2 FQNNGV. V was trimmed by 5 bases and J by 10 bases, leaving 9 bases between them.

The chain joins TRBV27 to TRBJ2-7; D is possibly TRBD1 (6 bases). This CDR3 region has 13 residues. Trimming stripped 3 bases from V and 5 bases from J, with 11 bases between. Germline V gives CDR1 MNHEY, CDR2 SMNVEV (reference sequence). For the CDR3, the DNA is TGTGCCAGCAGTTTGTACCAGGGGAACGAGCAGTACTTC. It translates to CASSLYQGNEQYF.

The rearrangement uses TRBV30 and TRBJ2-1, with D tentatively TRBD1 or TRBD2 (5 bases each). The length of the CDR3 is 11 residues. Per the germline V gene, CDR1 is GTSNPN and CDR2 is SVGIG (reference sequence). The ends were cut back, 7 bases at V and 11 bases at J, with 15 bases in the middle. In DNA form, the CDR3 reads TGTGCCTTTCTTATGCCGGGACAGCAGTTCTTC. This gives the protein CAFLMPGQQFF.

The chain recombines TRBV7-9 with TRBJ2-7, with D unresolved. The length of the CDR3 is 13 residues. Germline V gene lookup returns CDR1 SEHNR and CDR2 FQNEAQ (reference sequence). V was cut by 6 bases and J by 2 bases, with 11 bases left in between. CDR3: CASSLTETYEQYF. The CDR3 DNA follows: TGTGCCAGCAGTCTGACGGAAACCTACGAGCAGTACTTC.

This clone was found once. The V call is TRBV27, the J call TRBJ1-1, with D unresolved. Germline CDR1 MNHEY, CDR2 SMNVEV (reference sequence). The CDR3 is made up of 14 amino acids. Trimming removed 1 base from V and 0 bases from J, with 6 bases in between. The chain's CDR3 is CASSLFALNTEAFF. CDR3 DNA: TGTGCCAGCAGTTTATTCGCCCTGAACACTGAAGCTTTCTTT.

The gene calls are TRBV9 and TRBJ2-1, with D possibly being TRBD2 (8 bases). The length of the CDR3 is 15 residues. V was trimmed by 4 bases and J by 8 bases, leaving 19 bases between them. Germline V gene sequence: CDR1 SGDLS, CDR2 YYNGEE. This CDR3 reads CASSRSGRGGDEQFF. CDR3 DNA sequence: TGTGCCAGCAGCAGAAGCGGGAGAGGGGGCGATGAGCAGTTCTTC.

This clone has only a few counts. The CDR3 is CASSQAASGGTGELFF. As DNA, the CDR3 is TGCGCCAGCAGCCAAGCCGCTAGCGGGGGTACCGGGGAGCTGTTTTTT. The gene calls are TRBV4-1 and TRBJ2-2, with TRBD2 matching 10 bases. The V gene end was trimmed by 1 base and the J gene end by 5 bases; junction bases not matched to a gene: 4. Germline V gene sequence: CDR1 MGHRA, CDR2 YSYEKL. CDR3 length equals 16 residues.

The chain combines TRBV27 with TRBJ2-7; 8 bases match TRBD1. V shed 4 bases, J shed 3 bases, and the junction held 14 bases outside the gene matches. Germline CDR1 is MNHEY and CDR2 is SMNVEV (reference sequence). The CDR3 sequence is 17 residues long. CDR3 DNA: TGTGCCAGCAGTTCTTCCCGGACAGGGACTTTATTCTACGAGCAGTACTTC. This translates into CASSSSRTGTLFYEQYF.

The chain carries TRBV2 and TRBJ2-3; 7 bases are shared with TRBD2. Germline V gene data show CDR1 as SNHLY and CDR2 as FYNNEI. Trimming at V came to 8 bases and at J to 2 bases, leaving 10 bases not matched to a gene. The CDR3 has 15 residues. For the CDR3, the DNA is TGTGCCAGCGGGAGGGAGGGAGGATACACAGATACGCAGTATTTT. This gives the protein CASGREGGYTDTQYF.

This clone was recorded only once. The chain links TRBV30 to TRBJ2-5; D is unclear. The CDR3 extends over 13 amino acids. Germline-derived CDR1 and CDR2 are GTSNPN and SVGIG (reference sequence). Trimming took off 0 bases at V and 2 bases at J, with 7 bases between the two ends. Here the CDR3 DNA reads TGTGCCTGGAGTGTGTGGCCACAAGAGACCCAGTACTTC. Encoded protein: CAWSVWPQETQYF.

V usage is TRBV29-1 and J usage is TRBJ2-7; possible D gene TRBD1, 5 bases. The CDR3 totals 13 residues. The V gene's germline CDR1 is SQVTM and CDR2 ANQGSEA. V lost 2 bases to trimming and J lost 2 bases, with 10 bases between them. The CDR3 is CSVESGPTYEQYF. For the CDR3, the DNA is TGCAGCGTTGAATCAGGGCCCACCTACGAGCAGTACTTC.

A note on this clone: Other DNA sequences within the sample encode an identical CDR3. V gene TRBV29-1 combines with J gene TRBJ2-7; the D is unclear. V lost 0 bases, J lost 3 bases, and 3 bases lay in between. The CDR3 runs to 11 residues. Germline CDR1 SQVTM, CDR2 ANQGSEA. The CDR3 protein is CSVEDSYEQYF. The CDR3 DNA reads TGCAGCGTTGAAGATAGCTACGAGCAGTACTTC.

V usage is TRBV7-8 and J usage is TRBJ2-5; D may correspond to TRBD1 or TRBD2 (5 bases each). V lost 1 base to trimming and J lost 2 bases, with 14 bases between them. This CDR3 is built from 16 residues. From germline, CDR1 is SGHVS and CDR2 FQNEAQ. The CDR3 is CASSLVGTAFQETQYF. The CDR3 coding sequence is TGTGCCAGCAGCTTAGTCGGGACGGCATTTCAAGAGACCCAGTACTTC.

This clone showed up just a few times. This sample also contains other DNA sequences that code for the same CDR3. V and J are TRBV29-1 and TRBJ2-3, with 11 bases that match TRBD2. Per germline, CDR1 SQVTM and CDR2 ANQGSEA. With 4 bases clipped from V and 4 bases from J, the junction kept 4 bases outside the gene matches. This CDR3 contains 14 residues. The CDR3: CSVGLAGGADTQYF. CDR3 sequence (DNA): TGCAGCGTTGGTCTAGCGGGAGGTGCAGATACGCAGTATTTT.

In its sample, this clone was seen a few times. The chain links TRBV29-1 to TRBJ1-1, with no clear D. Germline V gene lookup returns CDR1 SQVTM and CDR2 ANQGSEA. This CDR3 spans 11 amino acids. The V gene lost 3 bases and the J gene lost 6 bases, with 8 bases spanning the gap. The CDR3 nucleotides read TGCAGCGTTGACGAAAGGGCTGAAGCTTTCTTT. Translating gives CSVDERAEAFF.

The J gene is TRBJ2-7, the V gene TRBV15; the D is unclear. This CDR3 is 12 amino acids long. In germline, CDR1 is LNHNV, CDR2 YYDKDF (reference sequence). V shed 2 bases and J shed 5 bases, with 7 bases lying between them. The CDR3: CATSRPQDEQYF. In DNA, the CDR3 is TGTGCCACCAGCAGACCCCAAGACGAGCAGTACTTC.

This chain uses TRBV6-1 with TRBJ2-7, with 10 bases matching TRBD2. CDR3 length: 15 residues. Germline V gene lookup returns CDR1 MNHNS and CDR2 SASEGT. V gave up 6 bases and J gave up 6 bases; unmatched junction bases: 11. The CDR3 loop reads CASRLSSGSGREQYF. The CDR3 DNA follows: TGTGCCAGCAGACTCTCTAGCGGGAGTGGTCGCGAGCAGTACTTC.

V is TRBV29-1 and J is TRBJ2-5; D is unclear. Trimming stripped 1 base from V and 2 bases from J, with 5 bases between. Germline lookup yields CDR1 SQVTM and CDR2 ANQGSEA. The CDR3 runs to 12 residues. Here the CDR3 reads CSVEGLQETQYF. CDR3 in DNA: TGCAGCGTTGAAGGGCTTCAAGAGACCCAGTACTTC.